In this sample, the clone carrying this TCR beta chain turned up a few times. Original data processing: Amplification from reference gene primers served as the basis for estimated nucleated cell counts. Profiling relied on immunoSEQ multiplex PCR, and the TCRdb table lists in-frame clones only, not all of them. That table gives V, J and clone size, and the DNA gave D and trimming. The data show around 16,000 clones, approximately 90% seen once. The sample originates from a study of blood T cell repertoires in COVID-19. Study-wide context: From the United States, Italy and Spain came samples of acute and convalescent COVID-19. From T cells, B-cell-depleted T cells, or PBMCs came the material, which was cDNA or gDNA.

There are 15 residues in the CDR3. Unmatched junction bases numbered 7, after V lost 7 bases and J lost 7 bases. Germline CDR1 reads MNHEY; CDR2 reads SVGEGT. The genes are TRBV6-2 or TRBV6-3 and TRBJ1-6, with 10 bases that match TRBD1. Sequenced input: peripheral blood. The sequence came from a human donor in a cohort sampled during active COVID-19. CDR3 amino acids: CASTPRTGGNSPLHF. The CDR3 DNA sequence: TGTGCCAGCACCCCGCGGACAGGGGGAAATTCACCCCTCCACTTT.